This TCR beta chain was identified in a study of response to subunit inactivated influenza vaccine. General study points: Authors suggested that a seasonal influenza vaccination recruits few new T cells each time.

About this clonotype: As yet, its antigen is unknown.

TCRdb passed the RT-PCR reads through MiXCR, listing each CDR3 protein once. The data hold some 480,000 distinct CDR3 sequences, with about 10% observed a single time. This TCR was recovered from a man aged 50-60 years who received an inactivated influenza vaccine. Sequenced material: PBMCs from blood, taken 40 to 50 days after vaccination.

CDR3 in amino acids: CASSYSGGRANNEQFF. The CDR3 region has the DNA TGTGCCAGCAGTTACTCAGGGGGCAGGGCGAACAATGAGCAGTTCTTC. The genes are TRBV6-5 and TRBJ2-1, with 7 nucleotides matching TRBD1. The CDR3 covers 16 residues. The V segment lost 0 bases and the J segment 5 bases; nucleotides outside the gene matches: 7. Per germline, CDR1 MNHEY and CDR2 SVGAGI.